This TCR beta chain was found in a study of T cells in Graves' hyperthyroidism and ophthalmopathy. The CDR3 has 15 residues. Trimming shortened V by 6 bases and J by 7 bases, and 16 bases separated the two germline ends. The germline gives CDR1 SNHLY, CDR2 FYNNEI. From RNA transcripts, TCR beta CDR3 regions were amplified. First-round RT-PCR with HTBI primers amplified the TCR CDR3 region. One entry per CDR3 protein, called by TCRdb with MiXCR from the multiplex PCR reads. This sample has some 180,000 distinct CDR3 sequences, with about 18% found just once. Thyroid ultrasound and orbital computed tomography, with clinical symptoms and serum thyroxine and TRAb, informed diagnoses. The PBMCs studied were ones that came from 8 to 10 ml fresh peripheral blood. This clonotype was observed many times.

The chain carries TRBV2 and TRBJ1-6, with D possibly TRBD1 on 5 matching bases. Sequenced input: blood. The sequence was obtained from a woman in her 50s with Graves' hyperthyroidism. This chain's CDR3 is CASSAGSIGNSPLHF. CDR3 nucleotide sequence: TGTGCCAGCAGCGCAGGGAGTATAGGAAATTCACCCCTCCACTTT.